This T cell receptor (beta chain) stems from a study of T cells in Graves' hyperthyroidism and ophthalmopathy. Only a few counts were recorded for this clonotype. TCR beta CDR3 region amplification was performed from RNA transcripts. First-round RT-PCR targeting the TCR CDR3 was performed with the HTBI primer set. TCRdb fed the multiplex PCR reads into MiXCR, producing one record per CDR3 protein. Among 690,000 or so distinct CDR3 sequences listed, around 20% were seen once. This clonotype originated in a woman between 45 and 60 years old with Graves' hyperthyroidism that later progressed to Graves' ophthalmopathy. Source material: blood.

The CDR3 nucleotides read TGTGCCAGCAGCTTGGAGGTAGGGACGGAGACCCAGTACTTC. This sequence encodes CASSLEVGTETQYF. The chain recombines TRBV5-6 with TRBJ2-5; D may correspond to TRBD1 or TRBD2 (5 bases each). This CDR3 contains 14 residues. Trimming pared 0 bases from V and 5 bases from J, leaving 11 bases between. CDR1 and CDR2 (germline): SGHDT, YYEEEE. The full variable domain, with the rest looked up from reference TRBV5-6 and TRBJ2-5, is DAGVTQSPTHLIKTRGQQVTLRCSPKSGHDTVSWYQQALGQGPQFIFQYYEEEERQRGNFPDRFSGHQFPNYSSELNVNALLLGDSALYLCASSLEVGTETQYFGPGTRLLVL.